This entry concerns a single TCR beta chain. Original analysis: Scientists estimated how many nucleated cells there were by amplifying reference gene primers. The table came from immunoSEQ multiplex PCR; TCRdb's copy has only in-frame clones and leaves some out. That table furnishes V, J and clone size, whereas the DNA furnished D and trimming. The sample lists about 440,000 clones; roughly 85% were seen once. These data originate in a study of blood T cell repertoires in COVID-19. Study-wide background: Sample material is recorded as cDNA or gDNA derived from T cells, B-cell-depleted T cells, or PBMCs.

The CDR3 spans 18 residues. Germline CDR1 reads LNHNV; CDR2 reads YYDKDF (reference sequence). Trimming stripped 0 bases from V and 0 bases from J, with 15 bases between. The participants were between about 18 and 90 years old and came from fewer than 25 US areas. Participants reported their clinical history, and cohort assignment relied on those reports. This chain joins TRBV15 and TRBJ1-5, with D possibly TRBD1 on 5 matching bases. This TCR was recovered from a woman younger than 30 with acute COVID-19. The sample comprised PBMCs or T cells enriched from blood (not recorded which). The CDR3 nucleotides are TGTGCCACCAGCAGAGACCAAAAACAGGCATATAGCAATCAGCCCCAGCATTTT. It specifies CATSRDQKQAYSNQPQHF.